The 11 T cell receptor beta chains given below trace back to one sample, sequenced in a study of blood T cell repertoires in COVID-19. TCRdb's table, derived via immunoSEQ multiplex PCR, lists solely in-frame clones and lacks some. The data hold 25,000 to 30,000 clones, with 65% to 70% observed a single time. Sequences were obtained from peripheral blood. These receptors originate from a human donor in a cohort sampled during active COVID-19.

The rearrangement links TRBV4-1 to TRBJ2-5, with 8 nucleotides matching TRBD2. V shed 6 bases, J shed 5 bases, and the junction held 11 bases outside the gene matches. Looked up from germline, CDR1 is MGHRA and CDR2 is YSYEKL. This CDR3 has 15 amino acids. DNA for the CDR3: TGCGCCAGCAGTTACCGAGCGGGGGTCGTGGAGACCCAGTACTTC. It yields the protein CASSYRAGVVETQYF.

The chain joins TRBV18 to TRBJ2-4; D may be TRBD1 (6 bases). The V end lost 1 base, the J end lost 0 bases, and 10 bases lay between the germline ends. The CDR3 covers 16 residues. Germline CDR1 reads KGHSH; CDR2 reads LQKENI. DNA for the CDR3: TGTGCCAGCTCACCACGACAGGAATTAGCCAAAAACATTCAGTACTTC. It codes for CASSPRQELAKNIQYF. The full variable domain, completed using reference TRBV18 and TRBJ2-4, is NAGVMQNPRHLVRRRGQEARLRCSPMKGHSHVYWYRQLPEEGLKFMVYLQKENIIDESGMPKERFSAEFPKEGPSILRIQQVVRGDSAAYFCASSPRQELAKNIQYFGAGTRLSVL.

The chain has TRBV7-9 and TRBJ2-5; the D gene is possibly TRBD1 (5 bases). From germline, CDR1 is SEHNR and CDR2 FQNEAQ (reference sequence). Trimming removed 2 bases at V and 2 bases at J, with 12 bases between. The CDR3 is 15 residues long. CDR3 residues: CASSLRSGLQETQYF. The DNA for the CDR3 is TGTGCCAGCAGCTTAAGGTCAGGGCTGCAAGAGACCCAGTACTTC.

V and J are TRBV18 and TRBJ1-5; tentatively, D is TRBD1 (6 bases). V gave up 5 bases and J gave up 6 bases, with 11 bases separating them. The CDR3 covers 13 residues. The germline V gene has CDR1 KGHSH and CDR2 LQKENI. The CDR3 sequence: CASSSGATQPQHF. The CDR3 DNA reads as TGTGCCAGCTCATCAGGGGCGACTCAGCCCCAGCATTTT.

This clone was detected a few times. This sequence joins TRBV3-1 (or the pseudogene TRBV3-2) and TRBJ2-5; 9 nucleotides align to TRBD1. Germline-derived CDR1 and CDR2 are LGHDT and YNNKEL (reference sequence). V dropped 4 bases and J dropped 1; count of bases not matched to a gene: 7. The CDR3 is 16 amino acids. DNA for the CDR3: TGTGCCAGCAGCCCCCGGGACAGGGTTCGCCAAGAGACCCAGTACTTC. It codes for CASSPRDRVRQETQYF.

The rearrangement links TRBV7-7 to TRBJ2-5; TRBD2 matches 13 bases. In germline, CDR1 is SSHAT, CDR2 FNYEAQ (reference sequence). With 3 bases clipped from V and 5 bases from J, the junction kept 6 bases outside the gene matches. The CDR3 is 16 amino acids. CDR3 region: CASSFGTSGVGETQYF. CDR3 nucleotide sequence: TGTGCCAGCAGCTTCGGGACTAGCGGGGTGGGGGAGACCCAGTACTTC.

The V call is TRBV14, the J call TRBJ1-1; tentative D call: TRBD1 (5 bases). The V end lost 0 bases, the J end lost 4 bases, and 12 bases lay between the germline ends. There are 15 residues in the CDR3. Germline V gives CDR1 SGHDN, CDR2 FVKESK. The CDR3 DNA reads TGTGCCAGCAGCCAAGACCCAGGGATCGTCACTGAAGCTTTCTTT. It specifies CASSQDPGIVTEAFF. The complete variable domain, with remaining parts taken from reference TRBV14 and TRBJ1-1, reads EAGVTQFPSHSVIEKGQTVTLRCDPISGHDNLYWYRRVMGKEIKFLLHFVKESKQDESGMPNNRFLAERTGGTYSTLKVQPAELEDSGVYFCASSQDPGIVTEAFFGQGTRLTVV.

V is TRBV19 and J is TRBJ1-5, with a weak D call TRBD1 (6 bases). The CDR3 length is 16 residues. The V end lost 0 bases, the J end lost 1 base, and 10 bases lay between the germline ends. CDR1 and CDR2 (germline): LNHDA, SQIVND (reference sequence). Written as DNA, the CDR3 is TGTGCCAGTAGTATAGAAGGCAGGGGAAGCAATCAGCCCCAGCATTTT. Translating gives CASSIEGRGSNQPQHF.

The CDR3 protein is CATRTLANEQFF. As DNA, the CDR3 is TGTGCCACCAGAACACTAGCGAATGAGCAGTTCTTC. The rearrangement links TRBV10-3 to TRBJ2-1; 7 bases agree with TRBD2. Germline V gives CDR1 ENHRY, CDR2 SYGVKD. The CDR3 sequence is 12 residues long. The V segment lost 10 bases and the J segment 7 bases; nucleotides outside the gene matches: 7.

This rearrangement joins TRBV18 to TRBJ1-6, with D possibly matching TRBD1 (5 bases). CDR3 length: 18 amino acids. The V gene lost 3 bases and the J gene lost 0 bases, with 15 bases spanning the gap. CDR1 and CDR2 from the germline V gene are KGHSH and LQKENI. This chain's CDR3 is CASSPEDIISSYNSPLHF. The CDR3 bases are TGTGCCAGCTCACCCGAGGACATTATCAGCTCCTATAATTCACCCCTCCACTTT.

The V gene is TRBV4-3, the J gene TRBJ2-2; D is unresolved. There are 16 residues in the CDR3. Deletions cut 0 bases from V and 3 bases from J, with 11 bases between. Per the germline V gene, CDR1 is LGHNA and CDR2 is YSLEER. The CDR3 loop is CASSQEARWYTGELFF. CDR3 bases: TGCGCCAGCAGCCAAGAGGCCCGCTGGTACACCGGGGAGCTGTTTTTT.